This T cell receptor beta chain came from a study of T cells after yellow fever vaccination. Study-level points and caveats: Subsequent to the booster, the majority of primary-vaccination clones reappeared (around 95% CD4, more than 70% CD8). Repertoires sorted by FACS could include abundant clonotypes that are contaminants from the bulk population.

Germline V gene sequence: CDR1 DFQATT, CDR2 SNEGSKA (reference sequence). The CDR3 runs to 13 residues. With 3 bases clipped from V and 2 bases from J, the junction kept 3 bases outside the gene matches. The TCR cDNA carried a universal primer site and UMIs from 5'RACE template switching. MiXCR, run by TCRdb on the 5' RACE reads, gives a single entry per CDR3 protein. The table records hundreds of thousands of distinct CDR3 sequences, more than 9% of them present only once. This clonotype was seen a handful of times. No antigen is known for it. Specimen: PBMCs, collected on the day of the yellow fever booster vaccination. This clonotype was obtained from a man under 40 who received the YFV17D yellow fever vaccine. V and J are TRBV20-1 and TRBJ2-7, with 8 bases fitting TRBD2. The CDR3 region has the DNA TGCAGTGCTAGTAGCGGGGCCACCTACGAGCAGTACTTC. Translated, it gives CSASSGATYEQYF.